This paragraph reports one T cell receptor beta chain. This entry belongs to a study of chemoradiotherapy in HPV16-positive cancers. At the level of the study: Candidate HPV-specific T-cell clones and common TCR motifs came from functional assays in two HPV16-positive patients.

The CDR3 loop spans 14 amino acids. Germline values: CDR1 SGHNT, CDR2 YENEEA. Deletions cut 1 base from V and 6 bases from J, with 10 bases between. Measured with immunoSEQ multiplex PCR; TCRdb has only the in-frame clones, and not every one. The sample holds approximately 4,000 clones, roughly 80% seen once. The chain carries TRBV11-3 and TRBJ2-1; no firm D call. The sequence was collected from a human donor with HPV-associated anogenital cancer. Sequenced material: tumor tissue, taken from a patient who underwent chemoradiotherapy. CDR3: CASSLGLVSNEQFF. CDR3 nucleotides: TGTGCCAGCAGCTTAGGGTTAGTCTCCAATGAGCAGTTCTTC.